This T cell receptor beta chain came from a study of a mutant IDH1 vaccine in newly diagnosed glioma. Study background: Commencement of vaccination occurred 4-6 weeks following radiotherapy alone, or concurrently with temozolomide cycles.

Time point of the sample: week 5, during vaccination. All doses held 300 ug of mutant IDH1 20-mer peptide, with topical imiquimod. The table came from immunoSEQ multiplex PCR; TCRdb's copy has only in-frame clones and leaves some out. Seen here are roughly 28,000 clones, around 80% observed once, and the top ten hold 6% to 8.5%. Points on this clone: Its target is not known.

The CDR3 totals 15 residues. The germline gives CDR1 SGHRS, CDR2 YFSETQ. Trimming removed 1 base at V and 1 base at J, with 8 bases between. The chain is built from TRBV5-1 and TRBJ2-2, with D possibly TRBD1 on 5 matching bases. The sequenced sample was PBMCs, obtained from a glioma patient whose treatment included an IDH1 peptide vaccine. The TCR comes from a man between 40 and 49 years old with glioma. Some clones in this sample may be carry-over from other donors' samples. The CDR3: CASSLLQGNTGELFF. CDR3 sequence (DNA): TGCGCCAGCAGCTTGCTTCAGGGGAACACCGGGGAGCTGTTTTTT.